This T cell receptor beta chain was captured in a study of cytomegalovirus exposure and HLA in healthy donors (dated by TCRdb to about 2017). Regarding the complete study: An earlier analysis of several hundred of the donors reported approximately 300 Gb of sequence data and about 120 million unique TCR beta sequences obtained from some 170 million T cells. An early release covering about 600 HLA-typed donors comprised about 300 gigabases of sequencing data and tens of millions of unique TCR sequences. Of the roughly 390 genotyped donors, 70% to 90% were placed in the genetic ancestry cluster associated with self-reported Caucasian donors. The study was designed to test whether signatures of past pathogen exposure could be identified by cataloging public T cell receptors. Using immunosequencing, the study profiled T cell repertoires from about 620 subjects and related those repertoires to cytomegalovirus serostatus. A separate validation cohort of some 130 different subjects was used in addition to the 666-subject first cohort. To predict cytomegalovirus infection status, the study brought together high-throughput TCR immunosequencing, statistical association of individual TCRs with disease status, and machine learning. In a later analysis, previously published TCR beta repertoires from 670 or so donors were re-analyzed and high-resolution HLA genotyping was added so that TCR occurrence patterns could be studied. The later analysis used no new phenotypic data to find candidate immune exposures, relying instead on TCR beta sequences and their occurrence across donors. To decide whether each TCR beta V gene segment behaved as functional or pseudogenic, an earlier analysis of over 500 of the donors relied on high-throughput TCR beta sequencing. Donor age, sex, ethnicity and CMV serostatus were compiled together with the repertoire data. In a later genetic analysis, genome-wide SNP genotypes for about 55% of the roughly 670 donors were used, and that subset was treated as a discovery cohort. Every discovery cohort repertoire had been produced on one sequencing platform. Both class I and class II loci were covered by HLA typing, at four-digit resolution. Typing coverage differed by locus: A, B, C, DRB1 and DQB1 were typed in about 620-640 donors, DQA1 in 500 to 550, DPA1 in around 580, and DPB1 in approximately 450. About five DR-DQ haplotypes were treated as single units for association and clustering because of strong linkage in the cohort. Across some 400 genotyped donors of the cohort, an average of roughly 200,000 unique TCR beta nucleotide sequences per donor were sequenced, and approximately 17% of those sequences were non-productive.

The library relied on the immunoSEQ multiplex PCR assay. For the multiplex PCR, a mixture combining 60 forward primers for TCR Vbeta segments and 13 reverse primers for TCR Jbeta segments was used. The CDR3 region of rearranged TCR beta genes was amplified from genomic DNA by a multiplex PCR assay. Amplified TCR beta libraries were sequenced as 87-base-pair reads on the Illumina HiSeq System. As for the authors' bioinformatics: Across the 500 to 750 repertoires, a later analysis counted approximately 83 million unique TCR beta chains, around 10 million of which were shared by at least two donors. To remove PCR and sequencing errors, raw reads were error-corrected and collapsed into unique sequences using a nearest-neighbor algorithm that merged closely related sequences. Alignment of CDR3 sequences to IMGT reference sequences was used to assign V, D and J gene segments. For a sequence to be retained, a match of at least six nucleotides was required to both a V gene segment and a J gene segment. Rearrangements were classified as productive when the CDR3 lacked stop codons and remained in frame with V and J, and all other rearrangements were classified as non-productive. Following IMGT convention, CDR3 was defined as the stretch from the second conserved V-encoded cysteine to the conserved J-encoded phenylalanine. Sequences without an unambiguous match to a single V gene segment were excluded from the earlier analysis of a few hundred of the donors. In an earlier analysis of roughly 600 of the donors, a V segment was called functional when productive rearrangements were above 56.7%, and segregating when the standard deviation between donors exceeded 5%. A statistical classification framework was developed to diagnose cytomegalovirus status using the catalog of TCR beta chain sequences. In a later analysis, V and J genes were assigned by comparing TCR nucleotide sequences against IMGT/GENE-DB human TR gene sequences. In a later analysis, CDR3 sequences and most-parsimonious VDJ recombination scenarios were assigned using the TCRdist pipeline. A later analysis defined each TCR beta chain by its CDR3 amino acid sequence plus V-gene family, and excluded reads lacking a unique V-gene family. A later analysis removed 500 to 600 highly shared, low-generation-probability nucleotide sequences to deal with suspected cross-contamination and a sequencing artifact. In a later analysis, a clonal expansion index for each public chain was calculated from normalized within-repertoire ranks of inferred template counts. A later analysis computed generation probabilities with a VDJ recombination model fitted to out-of-frame rearrangements, and checked the results against IGoR. In a later analysis, hypergeometric tests were used to score TCR-TCR, TCR-HLA and TCR-CMV co-occurrence, with a repertoire-size bias correction applied to TCR pairs. In a later analysis, false discovery rates were estimated by permuting HLA or CMV assignments 20 times. In a later analysis, co-occurring TCRs were grouped with DBSCAN, and TCRdist sequence similarity was added when clustering was performed within HLA-allele-positive subsets. Repertoires with fewer than 30,000 or more than 120,000 public chains were left out of co-occurrence clustering, as were five repertoires with anomalous nucleotide sharing. Not all clones reach the TCRdb copy of this immuneACCESS table, which keeps in-frame sequences only. Checked studies attribute under half of the gap to unresolved V genes and leave the rest unexplained. V and J calls and clone size are as listed in that table; D and trimming were resolved from the DNA. Across this sample there are tens of thousands of clones, with around 77% seen only once. The top ten constitute less than 4.5% of the sample.

General findings and caveats noted by the study authors: In a later analysis, HLA-associated TCR beta chains showed more clonal expansion and lower generation probabilities than non-associated chains that were equally common. Three of the identified cytomegalovirus-associated TCR beta chains were confirmed in vitro to be specific for cytomegalovirus antigens. Immune exposure information for the cohort was limited to CMV serostatus. A later analysis found that TCR association rates varied across HLA loci, with DRB1 alleles showing the most associated TCRs and HLA-C alleles the fewest. HLA typing was unavailable for some donors at each locus, so association tests used only the typed subset. Strong co-occurrence of HLA alleles, especially DR and DQ, made assigning TCR associations to individual alleles difficult. Cytomegalovirus status was reported to be diagnosed by the classifier with high specificity and sensitivity in both the original and validation cohorts. In a later analysis, about 17,000 TCR beta sequences were associated with specific HLA alleles at a false discovery rate of 0.05. Across donors, most TCR sequences were observed very rarely, whereas some public TCRs were present in many individuals. The earlier analysis of approximately 590 of the donors excluded over 15 rarely observed V segments, including chromosome 9 orphons, because counts were too low. A cluster of highly shared sequence variants was judged likely to be a technical artifact of the sequencing pipeline. According to the authors, the approach could potentially be generalized to other disease states and immunological phenotypes. Several of the top co-occurrence clusters appeared to be linked to parvovirus B19, influenza, CMV and Epstein-Barr virus, according to a later analysis. In the study, approximately 160 TCR beta chains were listed as associated with cytomegalovirus. V-gene and J-gene trimming of TCR beta chains was associated with a missense DCLRE1C variant in a later genetic analysis, and the association was replicated in an independent cohort. A later analysis found that most CMV-associated TCR beta chains appeared HLA-restricted, with HLA associations seemingly driven largely by CMV exposure. Roughly uniform sequencing depth across donors was assumed in presence/absence analyses, although this assumption may not hold. In an earlier analysis of around 600 of the donors, most TCR beta V segments were observed in productive rearrangements about 90% or about 30% of the time, broadly matching IMGT annotations. The cohort was sequenced for TCR beta chains only, and without alpha or paired-chain data the features that could be detected were limited. In a later genetic analysis, fewer N-insertions in productive TCRs were reported among donors in an Asian-associated ancestry cluster than the roughly 700-donor mean. Correlated functional status among segregating V segments might be attributable to linkage disequilibrium, but an unknown experimental factor could not be ruled out. Because the 87-base-pair reads could not distinguish some IMGT-functional V segments, including TRBV6-2 and TRBV6-3, those segments were excluded. A further reported finding was that TCR beta sequences accurately predicted the HLA-A and HLA-B alleles for most subjects in the first cohort.

For this clone: Its binding antigen is unknown. Base qualities are not at hand, and no much larger clone is one base apart.

The cohort comprised around 700 healthy bone marrow donors. At the time of sampling, all cohort members were nominally healthy, though unrecorded immune exposures were likely present. The donor tested CMV seronegative and was one of the 352 seronegative cohort members. A peripheral blood sample was collected from each donor, and TCR beta sequencing was performed on peripheral blood mononuclear cells. Genomic DNA extraction from the blood cell samples was performed with the Qiagen DNeasy Blood Extraction Kit. Sequences SEHNR (CDR1) and FQNEAQ (CDR2) are obtained from the germline V gene (reference sequence). The CDR3, cysteine through phenylalanine, is 17 amino acids long. CDR3 DNA only is kept here, 51 bases in frame from base 1. V drops 1 base and J drops 0 bases, leaving 10 bases in between.

The sequencing input was PBMCs. Recombination linked TRBV7-9 to TRBJ1-6, with the D gene not clear enough to name. This receptor was taken from a man aged 25 to 40 in good health and CMV-seronegative. CDR3 sequence: CASSLGAESSYNSPLHF. The nucleotide sequence is TGTGCCAGCAGCTTAGGTGCAGAAAGCTCCTATAATTCACCCCTCCACTTT.